Below are 27 T cell receptor beta chains sequenced from a single sample in a study of shared clonotypes between healthy human individuals. Only in-frame clones appear in the TCRdb table, and some are missing; sequencing was by immunoSEQ multiplex PCR. The sample lists about a million clones; approximately 76% were seen once. The sample comprised memory CD4+ T cells sorted from blood. The subset here: CD45RA-negative fraction. The receptors come from a young man in good health.

The CDR3 DNA reads as TGTGCCAGCAGTTACCCACTCCTAGGTCGGGAGACCCAGTACTTC. It codes for CASSYPLLGRETQYF. This chain uses TRBV6-6 with TRBJ2-5; D is undetermined. The CDR3 length is 15 residues. With 2 bases removed from V and 5 bases from J, the gap between germline ends came to 15 bases. Looked up from germline, CDR1 is MNHNY and CDR2 is SVGAGI (reference sequence).

This clone was recorded a few times. The chain combines TRBV5-1 with TRBJ2-1; D uncertain. Between the trimmed V and J ends, which lost 0 bases and 8 bases, there was a span of 15 bases. CDR3 size: 15 residues. CDR1 is SGHRS and CDR2 is YFSETQ in the germline V gene. This CDR3 reads CASSLGESTWDEQFF. The CDR3 region has the DNA TGCGCCAGCAGCTTGGGGGAAAGTACGTGGGATGAGCAGTTCTTC.

In its sample, this clone was seen once. This sequence is one base from a far larger clone and is likely a read error. The chain has TRBV11-3 and TRBJ1-1; no clear D. Germline V gene lookup returns CDR1 SGHNT and CDR2 YENEEA. The CDR3 length is 13 residues. Trimming left V 0 bases short and J 1 base short, with 3 bases between. This chain's CDR3 is CASSLEANTEAFF. CDR3 sequence (DNA): TGTGCCAGCAGCTTAGAGGCGAACACTGAAGCTTTCTTT.

This clone appeared a single time. The same CDR3 arises from other DNA sequences in this sample as well. The chain combines TRBV28 with TRBJ2-7, with 8 bases matching TRBD2. After removal of 6 bases from V and 1 base from J, the junction contained 5 bases not matched to a gene. Germline CDR1 and CDR2: MDHEN and SYDVKM. The CDR3 is made up of 14 amino acids. The CDR3 loop reads CASSGRAPSYEQYF. The CDR3 coding sequence is TGTGCCAGCAGCGGGAGGGCGCCTTCCTACGAGCAGTACTTC.

The rearrangement uses TRBV5-6 and TRBJ1-6; 8 positions agree with TRBD1. CDR3 length equals 17 residues. Per germline, CDR1 SGHDT and CDR2 YYEEEE. V lost 1 base and J lost 7; bases outside the gene matches: 10. DNA for the CDR3: TGTGCCAGCAGCTTGTTGCAGGGGGCTATTTCCAATTCACCCCTCCACTTT. Protein product: CASSLLQGAISNSPLHF.

On this clone itself: The sample contains more than one DNA sequence encoding this CDR3. The V and J genes are TRBV30 and TRBJ2-5, with D possibly called TRBD1 or TRBD2 (6 bases each). The CDR3 totals 13 residues. V was trimmed by 1 base and J by 5 bases, leaving 11 bases between them. Germline V gene lookup returns CDR1 GTSNPN and CDR2 SVGIG (reference sequence). The CDR3 spells CAWSGTGRETQYF. In DNA, the CDR3 is TGTGCCTGGAGTGGAACAGGGAGGGAGACCCAGTACTTC.

The V call is TRBV30, the J call TRBJ2-5; the D is unclear. V was shortened by 8 bases and J by 5 bases, with 12 bases between the two germline ends. Germline CDR1 GTSNPN, CDR2 SVGIG (reference sequence). The CDR3 covers 11 residues. This chain's CDR3 is CAGTNTETQYF. The CDR3 bases are TGTGCCGGAACTAACACGGAGACCCAGTACTTC.

V gene TRBV9 combines with J gene TRBJ2-3; the D gene is possibly TRBD1 (6 bases). Trimming took off 0 bases at V and 0 bases at J, with 8 bases between the two ends. CDR1 is SGDLS, CDR2 YYNGEE, per germline. This CDR3 region has 15 residues. The CDR3, as DNA: TGTGCCAGCAGCGTAGCGCAGGGGAGCACAGATACGCAGTATTTT. Protein product: CASSVAQGSTDTQYF.

The J gene is TRBJ1-4, the V gene TRBV30; D gene ambiguous. Trimming cost V 2 bases and J 5 bases, with 6 bases left between them. The CDR3 has 12 amino acids. The germline CDR1 and CDR2 sequences are GTSNPN and SVGIG (reference sequence). CDR3 residues: CAWSSKNEKLFF. CDR3 nucleotide sequence: TGTGCCTGGAGTTCTAAGAATGAAAAACTGTTTTTT.

The chain employs TRBV21-1 and TRBJ2-1; the D call TRBD2 from the table was never checked on the DNA. TRBV21-1 is a recognized pseudogene. The CDR3 contains 15 residues. The CDR3 bases are TGTGCCAGTACCTTTCTTAGTAGCTCCCGCAATGAGCAGTTCTTC. Its protein product is CASTFLSSSRNEQFF.

The chain's CDR3 is CSVGDSKTQYF. The CDR3 DNA follows: TGCAGCGTGGGGGACAGCAAGACCCAGTACTTC. The chain recombines TRBV29-1 with TRBJ2-5; TRBD1 aligns across 7 bases. The CDR3 consists of 11 residues. CDR1 is SQVTM and CDR2 is ANQGSEA in the germline V gene. With V trimmed by 6 bases and J by 6 bases, 4 bases remained unmatched.

Only a few counts were recorded for this clone. The chain couples TRBV6-1 to TRBJ1-5, with D perhaps TRBD1 (5 bases). Germline V lookup: CDR1 MNHNS, CDR2 SASEGT. CDR3 length equals 15 residues. V was shortened by 6 bases and J by 0 bases, with 12 bases between the two germline ends. CDR3 residues: CASSAGFGSNQPQHF. In DNA form, the CDR3 reads TGTGCCAGCAGCGCAGGGTTTGGTAGCAATCAGCCCCAGCATTTT.

In this sample, this clone turned up a few times. This specimen includes other DNA sequences encoding the same CDR3. The chain joins TRBV6-6 to TRBJ1-3; TRBD1 might be the D (5 bases). Germline loops: CDR1 MNHNY, CDR2 SVGAGI (reference sequence). The CDR3 covers 14 residues. V was shortened by 7 bases and J by 0 bases, with 10 bases between the two germline ends. The DNA of the CDR3 is TGTGCCAGCAACCCAGGGAGCTCTGGAAACACCATATATTTT. It encodes CASNPGSSGNTIYF.

This clone occurred many times. V and J are TRBV4-2 and TRBJ1-4, with D perhaps matching TRBD1 (5 bases). Trimming cost V 0 bases and J 3 bases, with 11 bases left between them. The CDR3 consists of 16 residues. Germline CDR1 LGHNA, CDR2 YNFKEQ. CDR3 protein: CASSQEGGDANEKLFF. The DNA of the CDR3 is TGTGCCAGCAGCCAAGAGGGGGGGGACGCTAATGAAAAACTGTTTTTT.

V is TRBV10-1 and J is TRBJ2-3; tentative D call: TRBD1 (5 bases). Between the trimmed V and J ends, which lost 2 bases and 8 bases, there was a span of 5 bases. The CDR3 spans 11 residues. From germline, CDR1 is WNHNN and CDR2 SYGVQD (reference sequence). The CDR3 DNA reads as TGCGCCAGCAGTGAGAGGGGTACGCAGTATTTT. Protein sequence: CASSERGTQYF.

CDR3 amino acids: CASSNRGSYEQYF. CDR3 in DNA: TGTGCCAGCAGCAACAGGGGTTCCTACGAGCAGTACTTC. The chain uses TRBV6-6 and TRBJ2-7; 7 nucleotides agree with TRBD1. In germline, CDR1 is MNHNY, CDR2 SVGAGI (reference sequence). There are 13 residues in the CDR3. The V segment lost 6 bases and the J segment 1 base; nucleotides outside the gene matches: 3.

In this sample, this clone turned up once. The V gene is TRBV5-1, the J gene TRBJ2-2; D may be TRBD1 (5 bases). The germline V gene has CDR1 SGHRS and CDR2 YFSETQ. V gave up 4 bases and J gave up 6 bases, with 10 bases separating them. The CDR3 covers 13 residues. This CDR3 reads CASSVTGPGELFF. Written as DNA, the CDR3 is TGCGCCAGCAGCGTCACAGGACCCGGGGAGCTGTTTTTT.

Note on this clone: The sample carries other DNA sequences with the same CDR3. The chain joins TRBV7-2 to TRBJ2-3; no definite D call. CDR3 length: 12 residues. V was trimmed by 5 bases and J by 2 bases, leaving 5 bases between them. Germline V gene sequence: CDR1 SGHTA, CDR2 FQGNSA. The CDR3 sequence: CASSLDTDTQYF. The CDR3 DNA is TGTGCCAGCAGCCTTGACACAGATACGCAGTATTTT.

The J gene is TRBJ2-6, the V gene TRBV5-1; D might be TRBD1 (6 bases). The CDR3 runs 15 residues. The V end lost 4 bases, the J end lost 3 bases, and 11 bases lay between the germline ends. The germline V gene has CDR1 SGHRS and CDR2 YFSETQ. The CDR3 sequence is CASSNDRYGANVLTF. CDR3 coding DNA: TGCGCCAGCAGCAACGACAGGTATGGGGCCAACGTCCTGACTTTC.

This clone has a handful of counts. The chain recombines TRBV19 with TRBJ1-4, with D possibly matching TRBD1 (6 bases). The CDR3 totals 14 residues. V gave up 5 bases and J gave up 4 bases, with 11 bases separating them. Germline-derived CDR1 and CDR2 are LNHDA and SQIVND (reference sequence). The CDR3 region has the DNA TGTGCCAGTAGTTGGGACACACGTAATGAAAAACTGTTTTTT. Translation: CASSWDTRNEKLFF.

This clone was observed a handful of times. The CDR3 DNA reads TGTGCCAGCAGCTTTAACAGTCAAGAGACCCAGTACTTC. Its translation: CASSFNSQETQYF. The rearrangement links TRBV5-6 to TRBJ2-5; no clear D. This CDR3 has 13 amino acids. V lost 2 bases and J lost 2, with 7 bases in between. Germline lookup yields CDR1 SGHDT and CDR2 YYEEEE. The variable domain in full, completed from reference TRBV5-6 and TRBJ2-5, reads DAGVTQSPTHLIKTRGQQVTLRCSPKSGHDTVSWYQQALGQGPQFIFQYYEEEERQRGNFPDRFSGHQFPNYSSELNVNALLLGDSALYLCASSFNSQETQYFGPGTRLLVL.

V and J are TRBV28 and TRBJ1-3; D remains unclear. The CDR3 loop spans 15 amino acids. Per the germline V gene, CDR1 is MDHEN and CDR2 is SYDVKM. Trimming removed 4 bases from V and 4 bases from J, with 14 bases in between. The CDR3 coding sequence is TGTGCCAGCAGTTCCGCACAAGCTGCGGGAAACACCATATATTTT. Translating gives CASSSAQAAGNTIYF.

This clone was seen a single time. The chain links TRBV5-1 to TRBJ2-7, with 10 bases that match TRBD1. From germline, CDR1 is SGHRS and CDR2 YFSETQ. V trimming: 0 bases; J trimming: 1 base; junction bases outside the gene matches: 4. The CDR3 sequence is 16 residues long. The CDR3 DNA reads as TGCGCCAGCAGCTTGGGGACAGGGGGGCCTTCCTACGAGCAGTACTTC. Amino acids: CASSLGTGGPSYEQYF. Filled out from reference TRBV5-1 and TRBJ2-7, the complete variable domain reads KAGVTQTPRYLIKTRGQQVTLSCSPISGHRSVSWYQQTPGQGLQFLFEYFSETQRNKGNFPGRFSGRQFSNSRSEMNVSTLELGDSALYLCASSLGTGGPSYEQYFGPGTRLTVT.

This clone was seen only a few times. The rearrangement joins TRBV30 to TRBJ1-6, with TRBD1 as a possible D gene (6 bases). The germline CDR1 and CDR2 sequences are GTSNPN and SVGIG (reference sequence). The CDR3 is 15 amino acids. Trimming took off 0 bases at V and 13 bases at J, with 19 bases between the two ends. CDR3 nucleotides: TGTGCCTGGAGTGTAGAAGGGGGTCCGTTGGGGCCCCTCCACTTT. This codes for CAWSVEGGPLGPLHF. The full variable domain, its missing parts supplied by reference TRBV30 and TRBJ1-6, is SQTIHQWPATLVQPVGSPLSLECTVEGTSNPNLYWYRQAAGRGLQLLFYSVGIGQISSEVPQNLSASRPQDRQFILSSKKLLLSDSGFYLCAWSVEGGPLGPLHFGNGTRLTVT.

As for this clone: This likely reflects a read error, since a far larger clone is one base away. The chain couples TRBV5-6 to TRBJ2-7, with D perhaps TRBD1 (5 bases). Germline V gives CDR1 SGHDT, CDR2 YYEEEE. The V gene lost 0 bases and the J gene lost 2 bases, with 6 bases spanning the gap. This CDR3 has 13 residues. CDR3 in amino acids: CASSLAQAYEQYF. CDR3 coding DNA: TGTGCCAGCAGCTTGGCACAGGCCTACGAGCAGTACTTC.

The V gene is TRBV2, the J gene TRBJ1-2; D may be TRBD1 (5 bases). In germline, CDR1 is SNHLY, CDR2 FYNNEI. The CDR3 extends over 13 amino acids. Trimming shortened V by 3 bases and J by 7 bases, and 12 bases separated the two germline ends. The CDR3 DNA reads TGTGCCAGCAGTGAGCGCAGGGACTCTGGCTACACCTTC. Amino acid sequence: CASSERRDSGYTF. The whole variable domain, remainder taken from reference TRBV2 and TRBJ1-2, is EPEVTQTPSHQVTQMGQEVILRCVPISNHLYFYWYRQILGQKVEFLVSFYNNEISEKSEIFDDQFSVERPDGSNFTLKIRSTKLEDSAMYFCASSERRDSGYTFGSGTRLTVV.

This clone was picked up many times. This rearrangement joins TRBV15 to TRBJ1-2, with D maybe TRBD1 (6 bases). This CDR3 has 15 residues. Germline CDR1 reads LNHNV; CDR2 reads YYDKDF (reference sequence). The V and J ends lost 1 base and 2 bases respectively, with 11 bases between them. CDR3 sequence reads: CATSRGGQMNYGYTF. In nucleotides, the CDR3 is TGTGCCACCAGCAGAGGAGGACAGATGAACTATGGCTACACCTTC. Drawing the rest from reference TRBV15 and TRBJ1-2, the complete variable domain is DAMVIQNPRYQVTQFGKPVTLSCSQTLNHNVMYWYQQKSSQAPKLLFHYYDKDFNNEADTPDNFQSRRPNTSFCFLDIRSPGLGDTAMYLCATSRGGQMNYGYTFGSGTRLTVV.